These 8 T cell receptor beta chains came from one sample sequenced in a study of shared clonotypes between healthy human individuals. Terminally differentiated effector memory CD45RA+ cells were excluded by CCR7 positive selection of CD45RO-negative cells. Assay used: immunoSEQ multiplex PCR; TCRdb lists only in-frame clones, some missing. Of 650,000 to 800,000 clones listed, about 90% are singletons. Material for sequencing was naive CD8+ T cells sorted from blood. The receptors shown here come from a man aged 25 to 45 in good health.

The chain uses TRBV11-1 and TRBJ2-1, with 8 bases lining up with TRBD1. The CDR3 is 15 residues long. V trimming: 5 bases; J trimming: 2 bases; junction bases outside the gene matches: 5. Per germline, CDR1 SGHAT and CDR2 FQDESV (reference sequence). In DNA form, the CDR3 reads TGTGCCAGCAGCGCACCGGGACAGGCCTACAATGAGCAGTTCTTC. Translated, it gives CASSAPGQAYNEQFF.

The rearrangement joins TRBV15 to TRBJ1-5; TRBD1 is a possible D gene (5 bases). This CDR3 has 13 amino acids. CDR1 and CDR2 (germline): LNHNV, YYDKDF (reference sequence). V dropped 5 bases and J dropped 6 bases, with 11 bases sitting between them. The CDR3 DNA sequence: TGTGCCACCAGCGGACTGCAGGGTCAGCCCCAGCATTTT. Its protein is CATSGLQGQPQHF.

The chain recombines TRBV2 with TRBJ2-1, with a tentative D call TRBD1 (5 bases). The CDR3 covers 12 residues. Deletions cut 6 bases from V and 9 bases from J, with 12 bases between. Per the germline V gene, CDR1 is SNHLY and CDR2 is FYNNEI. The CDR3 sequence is CASRETVSEQFF. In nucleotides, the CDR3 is TGTGCCAGCAGAGAGACAGTCTCTGAGCAGTTCTTC.

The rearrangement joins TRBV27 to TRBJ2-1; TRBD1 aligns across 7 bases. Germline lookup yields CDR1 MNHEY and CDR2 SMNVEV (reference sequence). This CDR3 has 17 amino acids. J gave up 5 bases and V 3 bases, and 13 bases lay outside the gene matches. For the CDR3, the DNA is TGTGCCAGCAGTTTTAGACGTACAGGGGCGATAAACAATGAGCAGTTCTTC. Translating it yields CASSFRRTGAINNEQFF.

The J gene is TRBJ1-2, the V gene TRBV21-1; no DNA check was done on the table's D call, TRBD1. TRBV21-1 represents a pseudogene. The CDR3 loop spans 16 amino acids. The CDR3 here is CASSNWGREYNYGYTF. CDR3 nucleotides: TGTGCCAGCAGCAATTGGGGCAGGGAATATAACTATGGCTACACCTTC.

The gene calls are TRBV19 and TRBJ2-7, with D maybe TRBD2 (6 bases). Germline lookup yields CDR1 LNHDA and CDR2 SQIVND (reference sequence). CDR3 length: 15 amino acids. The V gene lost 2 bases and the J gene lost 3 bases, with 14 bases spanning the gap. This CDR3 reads CASSINGGIFYEQYF. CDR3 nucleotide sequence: TGTGCCAGTAGTATAAATGGGGGGATTTTCTACGAGCAGTACTTC.

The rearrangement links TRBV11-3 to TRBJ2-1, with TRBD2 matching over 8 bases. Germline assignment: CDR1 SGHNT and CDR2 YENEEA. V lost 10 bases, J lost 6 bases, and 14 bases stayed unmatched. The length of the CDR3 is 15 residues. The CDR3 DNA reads TGTGCCACCGCCGAGGGAGCGGGAGTAGGCAATGAGCAGTTCTTC. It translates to CATAEGAGVGNEQFF.

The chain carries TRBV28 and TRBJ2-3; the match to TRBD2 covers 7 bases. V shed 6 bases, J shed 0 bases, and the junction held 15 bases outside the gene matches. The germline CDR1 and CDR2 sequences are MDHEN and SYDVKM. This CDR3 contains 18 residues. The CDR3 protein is CASSRGTNPTPSTDTQYF. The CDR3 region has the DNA TGTGCCAGCAGCCGGGGGACTAACCCGACTCCTAGCACAGATACGCAGTATTTT.